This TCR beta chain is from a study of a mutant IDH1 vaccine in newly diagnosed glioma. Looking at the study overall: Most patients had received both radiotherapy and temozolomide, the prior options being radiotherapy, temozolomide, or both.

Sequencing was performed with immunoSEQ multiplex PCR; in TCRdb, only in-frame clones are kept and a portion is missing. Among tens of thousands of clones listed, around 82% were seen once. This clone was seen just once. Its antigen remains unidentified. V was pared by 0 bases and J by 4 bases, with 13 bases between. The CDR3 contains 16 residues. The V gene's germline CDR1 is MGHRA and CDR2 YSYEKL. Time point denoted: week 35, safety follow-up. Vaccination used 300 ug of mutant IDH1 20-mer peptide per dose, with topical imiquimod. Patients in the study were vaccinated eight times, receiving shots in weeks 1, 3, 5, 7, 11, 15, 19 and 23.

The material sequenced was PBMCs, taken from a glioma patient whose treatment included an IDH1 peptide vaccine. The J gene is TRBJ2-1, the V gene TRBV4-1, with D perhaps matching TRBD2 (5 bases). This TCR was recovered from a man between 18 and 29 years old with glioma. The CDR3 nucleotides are TGCGCCAGCAGCCAAGAAGGGCGAGCGGATTACAATGAGCAGTTCTTC. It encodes CASSQEGRADYNEQFF.